The 20 T cell receptor beta chains listed next were all sequenced from one sample in a study of shared clonotypes between healthy human individuals. Assay used: immunoSEQ multiplex PCR; TCRdb lists only in-frame clones, some missing. Here the sample spans some 2,500,000 clones, around 93% being singletons. The sequenced sample was naive CD4+ T cells from PBMCs. The sample's subset: CD45RA+ positively selected. The source is a man younger than 35 in good health. Some clones in this sample may be carry-over from other donors' samples.

The chain links TRBV7-3 to TRBJ1-3; D is uncertain. Germline values: CDR1 SGHTA, CDR2 FQGTGA. The V and J ends lost 2 bases and 2 bases respectively, with 4 bases between them. The CDR3 is 13 residues long. This CDR3 reads CASSLSAGNTIYF. The CDR3 DNA sequence: TGTGCCAGCAGCTTATCAGCTGGAAACACCATATATTTT. Full variable domain (remainder filled in from reference TRBV7-3 and TRBJ1-3): GAGVSQTPSNKVTEKGKYVELRCDPISGHTALYWYRQSLGQGPEFLIYFQGTGAADDSGLPNDRFFAVRPEGSVSTLKIQRTERGDSAVYLCASSLSAGNTIYFGEGSWLTVV.

The rearrangement joins TRBV5-1 to TRBJ2-1; D gene unclear. V shed 2 bases and J shed 0 bases, with 9 bases lying between them. Germline V gene lookup returns CDR1 SGHRS and CDR2 YFSETQ. CDR3 length equals 15 residues. CDR3 coding DNA: TGCGCCAGCAGCTTCACGTCAAGCTCCTACAATGAGCAGTTCTTC. Its protein product is CASSFTSSSYNEQFF. Full variable domain (missing parts from reference TRBV5-1 and TRBJ2-1): KAGVTQTPRYLIKTRGQQVTLSCSPISGHRSVSWYQQTPGQGLQFLFEYFSETQRNKGNFPGRFSGRQFSNSRSEMNVSTLELGDSALYLCASSFTSSSYNEQFFGPGTRLTVL.

The chain recombines TRBV4-1 with TRBJ2-7; TRBD2 matches at 13 bases. CDR1 is MGHRA and CDR2 is YSYEKL in the germline V gene. This CDR3 comprises 21 residues. Trimming at V came to 0 bases and at J to 7 bases, leaving 21 bases not matched to a gene. CDR3 nucleotide sequence: TGCGCCAGCAGCCAAGATGATCATGAAGGCGGACTAGCGGGAGACGTGTGGGAGCAGTACTTC. Amino acids: CASSQDDHEGGLAGDVWEQYF.

This clone was detected once. The gene calls are TRBV5-4 and TRBJ2-6; D unresolved. The length of the CDR3 is 17 residues. Per the germline V gene, CDR1 is SGHNT and CDR2 is YYREEE (reference sequence). Trimming took off 4 bases at V and 4 bases at J, with 18 bases between the two ends. CDR3 sequence reads: CASSQPPEGLGANVLTF. DNA for the CDR3: TGTGCCAGCAGCCAACCTCCGGAAGGGCTAGGGGCCAACGTCCTGACTTTC.

The chain employs TRBV5-1 and TRBJ2-6, with D unclear. The CDR3 extends over 14 amino acids. The V and J ends lost 3 bases and 0 bases respectively, with 4 bases between them. Germline values: CDR1 SGHRS, CDR2 YFSETQ. CDR3 loop: CASSWNSGANVLTF. DNA for the CDR3: TGCGCCAGCAGCTGGAACTCTGGGGCCAACGTCCTGACTTTC.

The chain links TRBV29-1 to TRBJ2-5, with D possibly matching TRBD2 (5 bases). Trimming shortened V by 4 bases and J by 4 bases, and 10 bases separated the two germline ends. This CDR3 has 12 residues. Germline CDR1 is SQVTM and CDR2 is ANQGSEA. The CDR3 here is CSVVPSGETQYF. In DNA, the CDR3 is TGCAGCGTTGTTCCCAGCGGAGAGACCCAGTACTTC.

The chain recombines TRBV7-2 with TRBJ2-5, with D unclear. This CDR3 has 12 amino acids. Trimming took off 2 bases at V and 7 bases at J, with 8 bases between the two ends. In germline, CDR1 is SGHTA, CDR2 FQGNSA. CDR3 residues: CASSLSGSTQYF. CDR3 DNA sequence: TGTGCCAGCAGCTTATCCGGGTCGACCCAGTACTTC.

This CDR3 is CASSRKEGGLPSQPQHF. The CDR3 DNA is TGTGCCAGCAGCCGTAAGGAGGGCGGGCTTCCAAGTCAGCCCCAGCATTTT. The rearrangement uses TRBV21-1 and TRBJ1-5. TRBV21-1 is given as a pseudogene. The CDR3 is 17 amino acids.

This chain uses TRBV28 with TRBJ1-3; D ambiguous. The ends were cut back, 3 bases at V and 0 bases at J, with 6 bases in the middle. The CDR3 runs 14 residues. CDR1 is MDHEN, CDR2 SYDVKM, per germline. Written as DNA, the CDR3 is TGTGCCAGCAGTTTCAGGAGCTCTGGAAACACCATATATTTT. Its protein product is CASSFRSSGNTIYF.

V is TRBV5-4 and J is TRBJ1-1; 9 nucleotides match TRBD1. With V trimmed by 4 bases and J by 11 bases, 6 bases remained unmatched. The V gene's germline CDR1 is SGHNT and CDR2 YYREEE (reference sequence). CDR3 length: 12 residues. The CDR3 DNA is TGTGCCAGCAGCCTCGACAGGGGGAGCGCTTTCTTT. Its protein is CASSLDRGSAFF.

Notes on this clone: This specimen includes other DNA sequences encoding the same CDR3. The chain joins TRBV5-4 to TRBJ2-1; a weak D match, TRBD2 (5 bases). The CDR3 sequence is 14 residues long. From germline, CDR1 is SGHNT and CDR2 YYREEE (reference sequence). Trimming stripped 5 bases from V and 0 bases from J, with 9 bases between. The CDR3 DNA reads TGTGCCAGCAGTCCGGGAAGCTCCTACAATGAGCAGTTCTTC. Its protein is CASSPGSSYNEQFF.

The gene calls are TRBV19 and TRBJ2-5; D might be TRBD1 (6 bases). Trimming pared 4 bases from V and 9 bases from J, leaving 24 bases between. Germline values: CDR1 LNHDA, CDR2 SQIVND (reference sequence). The CDR3 is made up of 16 amino acids. DNA of the CDR3: TGTGCCAGTAGTAATAACAGGGCCTCTGGATCTGCGGCCCAGTACTTC. Protein product: CASSNNRASGSAAQYF.

A remark on this clone: This specimen includes other DNA sequences encoding the same CDR3. The rearrangement links TRBV2 to TRBJ2-7, with 7 bases identical to TRBD2. The CDR3 consists of 12 residues. V was pared by 6 bases and J by 3 bases, with 2 bases of the junction left unmatched. CDR1 is SNHLY and CDR2 is FYNNEI in the germline V gene. This chain's CDR3 is CASRGGIYEQYF. The CDR3 DNA reads TGTGCCAGCAGGGGGGGGATCTACGAGCAGTACTTC.

This clone was counted a few times. The sample contains more than one DNA sequence encoding this CDR3. The chain joins TRBV5-4 to TRBJ1-2; D ambiguous. V lost 4 bases, J lost 1 base, and 8 bases lay in between. There are 13 residues in the CDR3. From germline, CDR1 is SGHNT and CDR2 YYREEE (reference sequence). Written as DNA, the CDR3 is TGTGCCAGCAGCCCCGACGGTAACTATGGCTACACCTTC. The encoded protein is CASSPDGNYGYTF.

Details on this clone: Different DNA sequences within this sample yield the same CDR3. This chain joins TRBV5-1 and TRBJ2-1; D perhaps matches TRBD2 (6 bases). Trimming pared 3 bases from V and 5 bases from J, leaving 12 bases between. Germline assignment: CDR1 SGHRS and CDR2 YFSETQ. This CDR3 is built from 14 residues. The CDR3 reads CASSSGTANNEQFF. The CDR3 nucleotides are TGCGCCAGCAGCTCCGGGACTGCAAACAATGAGCAGTTCTTC.

V usage is TRBV6-1 and J usage is TRBJ2-7; D remains unclear. This CDR3 is built from 15 residues. Trimming left V 2 bases short and J 3 bases short, with 14 bases between. Germline V CDR1 and CDR2: MNHNS, SASEGT. As DNA, the CDR3 is TGTGCCAGCAGTGAACCCCGGGTGACGGGCTACGAGCAGTACTTC. The encoded protein is CASSEPRVTGYEQYF.

The chain uses TRBV15 and TRBJ2-1; D could derive from TRBD1 or TRBD2 (5 bases each). The germline V and J ends were trimmed by 0 bases and 7 bases, with 16 bases remaining between them. Germline CDR1 is LNHNV and CDR2 is YYDKDF (reference sequence). This CDR3 is built from 16 residues. The CDR3 nucleotides are TGTGCCACCAGCAGAGATTGGACGAGGGGCGAAAATGAGCAGTTCTTC. It codes for CATSRDWTRGENEQFF.

The rearrangement joins TRBV5-4 to TRBJ2-3, with 9 bases identical to TRBD2. Germline V gene data show CDR1 as SGHNT and CDR2 as YYREEE (reference sequence). This CDR3 spans 14 amino acids. V lost 6 bases to trimming and J lost 7 bases; unmatched junction nucleotides: 9. Here the CDR3 DNA reads TGTGCCAGCACCCCCGCGGGAGGGAGGAATACGCAGTATTTT. Its translation is CASTPAGGRNTQYF. Full variable domain (outside the CDR3, taken from reference TRBV5-4 and TRBJ2-3): ETGVTQSPTHLIKTRGQQVTLRCSSQSGHNTVSWYQQALGQGPQFIFQYYREEENGRGNFPPRFSGLQFPNYSSELNVNALELDDSALYLCASTPAGGRNTQYFGPGTRLTVL.

This chain uses TRBV13 with TRBJ1-2, with TRBD1 matching 7 bases. The germline V gene encodes CDR1 PRHDT and CDR2 FYEKMQ (reference sequence). V lost 5 bases, J lost 7 bases, and 10 bases stayed unmatched. The CDR3 is 14 residues long. The CDR3 coding sequence is TGTGCCAGCAGCACGACAGGGCTCCTCATTGGCTACACCTTC. It yields the protein CASSTTGLLIGYTF.

The chain has TRBV6-5 and TRBJ2-1, with unresolved D. V was shortened by 7 bases and J by 10 bases, with 11 bases between the two germline ends. The CDR3 length is 11 residues. From germline, CDR1 is MNHEY and CDR2 SVGAGI. In nucleotides, the CDR3 is TGTGCCAGCACCGACGGGCAGGAGCAGTTCTTC. Protein sequence: CASTDGQEQFF.